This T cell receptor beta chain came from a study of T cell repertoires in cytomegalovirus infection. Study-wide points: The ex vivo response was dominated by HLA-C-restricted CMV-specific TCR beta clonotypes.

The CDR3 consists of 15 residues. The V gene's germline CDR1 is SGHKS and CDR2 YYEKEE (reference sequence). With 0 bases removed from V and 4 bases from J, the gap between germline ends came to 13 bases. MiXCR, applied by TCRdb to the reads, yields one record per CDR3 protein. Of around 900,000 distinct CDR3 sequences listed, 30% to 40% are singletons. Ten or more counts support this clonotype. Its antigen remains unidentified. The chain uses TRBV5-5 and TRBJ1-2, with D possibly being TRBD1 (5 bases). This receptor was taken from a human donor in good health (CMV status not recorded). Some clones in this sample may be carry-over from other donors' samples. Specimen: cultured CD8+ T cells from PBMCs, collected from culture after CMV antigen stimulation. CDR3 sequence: CASSLGQPEFYGYTF. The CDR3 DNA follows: TGTGCCAGCAGCTTGGGACAGCCTGAATTCTATGGCTACACCTTC.